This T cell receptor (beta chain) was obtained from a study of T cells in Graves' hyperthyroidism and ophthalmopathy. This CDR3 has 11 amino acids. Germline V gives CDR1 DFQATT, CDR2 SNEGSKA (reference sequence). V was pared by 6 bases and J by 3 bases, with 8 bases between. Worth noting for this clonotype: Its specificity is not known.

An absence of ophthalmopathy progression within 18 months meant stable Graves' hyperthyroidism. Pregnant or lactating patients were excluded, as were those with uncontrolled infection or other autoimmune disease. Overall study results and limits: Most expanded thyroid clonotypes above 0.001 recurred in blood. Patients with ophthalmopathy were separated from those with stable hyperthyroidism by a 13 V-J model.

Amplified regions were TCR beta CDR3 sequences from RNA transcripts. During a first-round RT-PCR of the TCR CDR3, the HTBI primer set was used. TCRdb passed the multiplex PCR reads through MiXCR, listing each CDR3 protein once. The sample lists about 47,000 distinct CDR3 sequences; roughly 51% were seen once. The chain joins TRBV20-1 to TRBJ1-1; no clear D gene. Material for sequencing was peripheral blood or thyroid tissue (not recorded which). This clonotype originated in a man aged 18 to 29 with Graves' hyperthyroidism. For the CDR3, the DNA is TGCAGTGCGGTAATATACACTGAAGCTTTCTTT. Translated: CSAVIYTEAFF.